A single sample is the source of the 8 T cell receptor beta chains below, sequenced in a study of CD8+CD57+ T cells in acquired aplastic anemia. Investigators profiled TCR beta VDJ and CDR3 from genomic DNA template. TCRdb redid the calling of the reads with MiXCR, one entry per CDR3 protein. The sample lists 250,000 to 350,000 distinct CDR3 sequences, 45% to 70% occurring once. The specimen sequenced was sorted CD4+, CD8+, or CD8+CD57+ T cells (not recorded which) from PBMCs. The receptors derive from a human donor with severe aplastic anemia or a healthy control (not recorded which).

CDR3 sequence reads: CASRDRGGRDRSYEQYF. CDR3 in DNA: TGTGCCAGCAGAGACAGGGGAGGGCGGGATCGTTCCTACGAGCAGTACTTC. The rearrangement joins TRBV2 to TRBJ2-7; tentatively, D is TRBD1 (8 bases). Looked up from germline, CDR1 is SNHLY and CDR2 is FYNNEI. V was clipped by 6 bases and J by 1 base, with 22 bases between them. The CDR3 consists of 17 residues.

This clonotype turned up a few times. The chain uses TRBV7-9 and TRBJ2-2; D perhaps matches TRBD2 (5 bases). In germline, CDR1 is SEHNR, CDR2 FQNEAQ (reference sequence). The CDR3 length is 15 residues. V shed 8 bases and J shed 1 base, with 14 bases lying between them. The CDR3 DNA reads TGTGCCAGCGGAGGAGTTGGAGGGAACACCGGGGAGCTGTTTTTT. This gives the protein CASGGVGGNTGELFF.

The chain employs TRBV20-1 and TRBJ1-6, with TRBD1 identical over 8 bases. The CDR3 runs 14 residues. CDR1 and CDR2 (germline): DFQATT, SNEGSKA (reference sequence). V lost 5 bases, J lost 9 bases, and 9 bases stayed unmatched. The CDR3 DNA sequence: TGCAGTGCTTCCCCTGGACAGGGAAGTTCACCCCTCCACTTT. Protein: CSASPGQGSSPLHF.

The V gene is TRBV7-3, the J gene TRBJ2-5; 14 bases fit TRBD2. V was pared by 5 bases and J by 7 bases, with 3 bases of the junction left unmatched. Germline lookup yields CDR1 SGHTA and CDR2 FQGTGA. This CDR3 comprises 14 residues. The chain's CDR3 is CASSTGTSGGTQYF. Written as DNA, the CDR3 is TGTGCCAGCAGCACGGGGACTAGCGGGGGGACCCAGTACTTC.

This clonotype showed up many times. The rearrangement uses TRBV25-1 and TRBJ1-1; D perhaps matches TRBD1 (6 bases). Germline V gene sequence: CDR1 MGHDK, CDR2 SYGVNS. The CDR3 is made up of 13 amino acids. V was shortened by 6 bases and J by 5 bases, with 13 bases between the two germline ends. CDR3 region: CASSYRVETEAFF. The CDR3 coding sequence is TGTGCCAGCAGCTACAGGGTAGAAACTGAAGCTTTCTTT.

This clonotype was seen only a few times. The chain uses TRBV7-8 and TRBJ2-7; D is uncertain. The CDR3 has 14 amino acids. V was cut by 5 bases and J by 6 bases, with 17 bases left in between. Looked up from germline, CDR1 is SGHVS and CDR2 is FQNEAQ. CDR3 sequence reads: CASSQRTGQREQYF. In nucleotides, the CDR3 is TGTGCCAGCAGCCAAAGGACGGGCCAACGCGAGCAGTACTTC. Drawing the rest from reference TRBV7-8 and TRBJ2-7, the complete variable domain is GAGVSQSPRYKVAKRGQDVALRCDPISGHVSLFWYQQALGQGPEFLTYFQNEAQLDKSGLPSDRFFAERPEGSVSTLKIQRTQQEDSAVYLCASSQRTGQREQYFGPGTRLTVT.

There are many counts of this clonotype. The chain employs TRBV7-9 and TRBJ2-2; D not certain. This CDR3 contains 16 residues. Trimming cost V 1 base and J 3 bases, with 12 bases left between them. The germline V gene encodes CDR1 SEHNR and CDR2 FQNEAQ (reference sequence). The CDR3 reads CASSLVGPRDTGELFF. DNA for the CDR3: TGTGCCAGCAGCTTAGTCGGACCGAGAGACACCGGGGAGCTGTTTTTT.

This clonotype showed up many times. The chain carries TRBV5-1 and TRBJ2-3, with 7 positions matching TRBD1. Germline CDR1 reads SGHRS; CDR2 reads YFSETQ. Losses at the gene ends were 3 bases for V and 1 base for J; bases not matched to a gene: 8. The CDR3 sequence is 16 residues long. The CDR3 nucleotides are TGCGCCAGCAGCTCCGGCTTGGGACAGCGCACAGATACGCAGTATTTT. It encodes CASSSGLGQRTDTQYF. Complete variable domain (other parts from reference TRBV5-1 and TRBJ2-3): KAGVTQTPRYLIKTRGQQVTLSCSPISGHRSVSWYQQTPGQGLQFLFEYFSETQRNKGNFPGRFSGRQFSNSRSEMNVSTLELGDSALYLCASSSGLGQRTDTQYFGPGTRLTVL.